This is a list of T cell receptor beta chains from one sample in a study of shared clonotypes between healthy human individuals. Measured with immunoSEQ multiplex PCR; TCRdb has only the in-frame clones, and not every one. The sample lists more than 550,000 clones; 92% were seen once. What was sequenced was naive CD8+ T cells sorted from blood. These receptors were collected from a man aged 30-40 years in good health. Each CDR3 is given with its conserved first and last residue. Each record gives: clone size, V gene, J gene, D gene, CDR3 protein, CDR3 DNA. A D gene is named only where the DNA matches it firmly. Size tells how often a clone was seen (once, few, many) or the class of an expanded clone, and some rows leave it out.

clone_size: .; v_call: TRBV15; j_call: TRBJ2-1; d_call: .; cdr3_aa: CATNPDSSSYNEQFF; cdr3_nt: TGTGCCACCAACCCGGACAGTAGCTCCTACAATGAGCAGTTCTTC
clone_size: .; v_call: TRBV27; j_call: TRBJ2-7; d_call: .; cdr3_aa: CASSLSGGSPTKQYF; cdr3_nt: TGTGCCAGCAGTTTATCAGGGGGGTCTCCAACAAAGCAGTACTTC
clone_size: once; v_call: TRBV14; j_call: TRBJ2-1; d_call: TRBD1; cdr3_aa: CASSYRDRVSNEQFF; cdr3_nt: TGTGCCAGCAGCTACCGGGACAGGGTTAGCAATGAGCAGTTCTTC
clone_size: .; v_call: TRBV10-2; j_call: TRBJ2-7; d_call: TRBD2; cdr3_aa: CASSEGTSLYYEQYF; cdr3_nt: TGCGCCAGCAGTGAAGGGACTAGTCTTTACTACGAGCAGTACTTC
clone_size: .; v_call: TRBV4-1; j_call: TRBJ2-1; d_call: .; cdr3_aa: CASSQATWDEQFF; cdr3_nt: TGCGCCAGCAGCCAAGCGACTTGGGATGAGCAGTTCTTC
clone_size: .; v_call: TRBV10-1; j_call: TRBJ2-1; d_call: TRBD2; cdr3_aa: CASSDGGRADEQFF; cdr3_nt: TGCGCCAGCAGTGATGGTGGGAGGGCGGATGAGCAGTTCTTC
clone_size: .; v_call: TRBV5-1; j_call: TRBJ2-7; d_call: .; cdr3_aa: CASSLASNLYEQYF; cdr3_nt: TGCGCCAGCAGTTTAGCCTCAAATCTCTACGAGCAGTACTTC
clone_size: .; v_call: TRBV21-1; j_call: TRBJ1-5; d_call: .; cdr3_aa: CASSPGGGGRNQPQHF; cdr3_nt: TGTGCCAGCAGCCCTGGGGGAGGGGGTCGCAATCAGCCCCAGCATTTT
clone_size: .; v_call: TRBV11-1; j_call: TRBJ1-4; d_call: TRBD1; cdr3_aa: CASSPGQGNEKLFF; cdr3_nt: TGTGCCAGCAGCCCGGGACAGGGAAATGAAAAACTGTTTTTT
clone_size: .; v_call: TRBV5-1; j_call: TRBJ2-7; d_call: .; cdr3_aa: CASSLALTGIQYEQYF; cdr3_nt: TGCGCCAGCAGCTTGGCCCTGACAGGAATCCAGTACGAGCAGTACTTC
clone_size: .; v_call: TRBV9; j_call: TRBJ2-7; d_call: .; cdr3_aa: CASSVGRSTYEQYF; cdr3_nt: TGTGCCAGCAGCGTAGGGCGGTCAACCTACGAGCAGTACTTC
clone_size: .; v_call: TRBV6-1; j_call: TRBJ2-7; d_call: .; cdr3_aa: CASSEETSGIYEQYF; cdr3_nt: TGTGCCAGCAGTGAAGAGACTAGTGGAATATACGAGCAGTACTTC
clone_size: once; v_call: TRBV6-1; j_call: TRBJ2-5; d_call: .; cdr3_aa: CASSEGLAMSETQYF; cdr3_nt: TGTGCCAGCAGTGAAGGGCTAGCGATGAGTGAGACCCAGTACTTC
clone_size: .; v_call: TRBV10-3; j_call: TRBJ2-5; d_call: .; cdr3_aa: CAISGGDAQQETQYF; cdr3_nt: TGTGCCATCAGTGGGGGAGACGCACAACAAGAGACCCAGTACTTC
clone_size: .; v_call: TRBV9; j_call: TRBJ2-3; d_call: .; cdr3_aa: CASSVGGRTDTQYF; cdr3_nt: TGTGCCAGCAGCGTAGGAGGCAGGACAGATACGCAGTATTTT
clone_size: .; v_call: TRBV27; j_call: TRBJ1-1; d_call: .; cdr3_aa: CASSFETNSAEAFF; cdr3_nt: TGTGCCAGCAGTTTCGAGACTAACAGCGCTGAAGCTTTCTTT
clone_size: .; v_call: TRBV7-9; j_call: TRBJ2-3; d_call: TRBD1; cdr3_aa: CASSLVRGRADTQYF; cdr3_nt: TGTGCCAGCAGCTTAGTCAGGGGGCGCGCAGATACGCAGTATTTT
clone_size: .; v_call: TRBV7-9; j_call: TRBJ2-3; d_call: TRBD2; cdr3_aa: CASRPLAVGTDTQYF; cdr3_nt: TGTGCCAGCAGACCGCTAGCGGTGGGGACGGATACGCAGTATTTT
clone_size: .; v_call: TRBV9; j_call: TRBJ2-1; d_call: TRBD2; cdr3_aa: CASSEGLGGNWEQFF; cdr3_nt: TGTGCCAGCAGCGAGGGACTAGGTGGTAATTGGGAGCAGTTCTTC
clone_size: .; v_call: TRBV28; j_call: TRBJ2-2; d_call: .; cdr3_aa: CASSYRSGELFF; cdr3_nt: TGTGCCAGCAGTTACAGGTCCGGGGAGCTGTTTTTT
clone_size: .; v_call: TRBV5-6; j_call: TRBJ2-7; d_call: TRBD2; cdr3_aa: CASSAPSGGYYEQYF; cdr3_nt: TGTGCCAGCAGCGCTCCTAGCGGGGGCTACTACGAGCAGTACTTC
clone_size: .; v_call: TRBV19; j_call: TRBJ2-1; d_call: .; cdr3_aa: CASSMSGADNEQFF; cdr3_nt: TGTGCCAGTAGTATGTCCGGCGCTGACAATGAGCAGTTCTTC
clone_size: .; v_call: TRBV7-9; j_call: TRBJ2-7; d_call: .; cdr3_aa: CASSSPGLPYEQYF; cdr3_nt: TGTGCCAGCAGCTCGCCGGGACTCCCTTACGAGCAGTACTTC
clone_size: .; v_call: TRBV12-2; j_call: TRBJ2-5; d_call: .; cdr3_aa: CASRAQETQYF; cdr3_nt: TGTGCAAGTCGGGCCCAAGAGACCCAGTACTTC
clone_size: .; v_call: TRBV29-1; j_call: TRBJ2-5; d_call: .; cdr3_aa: CSVERRRGETQYF; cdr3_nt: TGCAGCGTTGAAAGACGGAGGGGAGAGACCCAGTACTTC
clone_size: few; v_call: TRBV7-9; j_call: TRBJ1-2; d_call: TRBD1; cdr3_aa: CASSPREGGHGYTF; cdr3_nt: TGTGCCAGCAGCCCTAGAGAAGGGGGCCATGGCTACACCTTC
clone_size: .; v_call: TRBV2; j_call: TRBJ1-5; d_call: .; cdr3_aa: CASSWTHTSNQPQHF; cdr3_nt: TGTGCCAGCAGTTGGACACATACTAGCAATCAGCCCCAGCATTTT
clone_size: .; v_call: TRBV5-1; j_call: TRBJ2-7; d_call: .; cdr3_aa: CASSPPGQNYEQYF; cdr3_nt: TGCGCCAGCAGCCCACCGGGACAAAACTACGAGCAGTACTTC
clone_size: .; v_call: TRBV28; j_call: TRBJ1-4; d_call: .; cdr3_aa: CASRSRGGFPTNEKLFF; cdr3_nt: TGTGCCAGCAGATCTCGGGGGGGGTTTCCAACTAATGAAAAACTGTTTTTT
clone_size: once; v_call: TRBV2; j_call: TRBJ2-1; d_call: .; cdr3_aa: CASSAAGEQFF; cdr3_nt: TGTGCCAGCAGTGCCGCGGGGGAGCAGTTCTTC
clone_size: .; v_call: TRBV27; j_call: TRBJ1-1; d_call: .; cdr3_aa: CASSISQGSNTEAFF; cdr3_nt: TGTGCCAGCAGTATATCCCAGGGGAGTAACACTGAAGCTTTCTTT
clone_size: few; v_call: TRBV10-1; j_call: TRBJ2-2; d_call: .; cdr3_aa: CASRETGTYTGELFF; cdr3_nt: TGCGCCAGCAGGGAGACAGGGACTTACACCGGGGAGCTGTTTTTT
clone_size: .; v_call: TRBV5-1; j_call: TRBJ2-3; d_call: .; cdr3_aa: CASRNPVTRTDTQYF; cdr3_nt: TGCGCCAGCAGAAACCCGGTAACTCGCACAGATACGCAGTATTTT
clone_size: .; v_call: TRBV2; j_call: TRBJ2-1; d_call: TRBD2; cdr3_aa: CASISGLAGSVRESPNSYNEQFF; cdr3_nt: TGTGCCAGCATATCGGGACTAGCGGGATCCGTAAGGGAGAGTCCAAACTCCTACAATGAGCAGTTCTTC
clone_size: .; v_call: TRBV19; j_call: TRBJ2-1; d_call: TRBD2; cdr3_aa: CASRVSGTSGRNEQFF; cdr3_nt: TGTGCCAGTAGGGTTTCCGGGACTAGCGGGAGGAATGAGCAGTTCTTC
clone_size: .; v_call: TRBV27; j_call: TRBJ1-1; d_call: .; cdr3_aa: CASPQRQGLASEMNTEAFF; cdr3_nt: TGTGCCAGCCCCCAAAGGCAGGGTCTAGCAAGTGAAATGAACACTGAAGCTTTCTTT
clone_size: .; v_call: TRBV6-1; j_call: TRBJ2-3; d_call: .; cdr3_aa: CATMGKETDTQYF; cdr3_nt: TGTGCCACTATGGGAAAGGAGACAGATACGCAGTATTTT
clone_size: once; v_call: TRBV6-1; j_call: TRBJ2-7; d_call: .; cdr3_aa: CASSEVQGPPYEQYF; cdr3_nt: TGTGCCAGCAGTGAAGTCCAGGGGCCTCCTTACGAGCAGTACTTC
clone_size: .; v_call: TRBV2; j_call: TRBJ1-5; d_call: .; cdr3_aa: CASSEFQALNQPQHF; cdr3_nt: TGTGCCAGCAGTGAATTCCAGGCCCTCAATCAGCCCCAGCATTTT
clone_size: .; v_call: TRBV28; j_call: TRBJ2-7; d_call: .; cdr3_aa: CASSLSRASYEQYF; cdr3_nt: TGTGCCAGCAGTTTATCGAGGGCCTCCTACGAGCAGTACTTC
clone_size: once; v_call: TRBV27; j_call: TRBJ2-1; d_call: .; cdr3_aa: CASSFRNTGLNEQFF; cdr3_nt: TGTGCCAGCAGTTTTCGGAATACAGGGCTGAATGAGCAGTTCTTC
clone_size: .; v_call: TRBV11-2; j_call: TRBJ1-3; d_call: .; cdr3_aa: CASSLTGSGNTIYF; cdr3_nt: TGTGCCAGCAGCTTAACCGGCTCTGGAAACACCATATATTTT
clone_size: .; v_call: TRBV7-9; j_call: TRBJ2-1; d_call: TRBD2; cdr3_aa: CASSLEPSGSSYNEQFF; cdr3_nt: TGTGCCAGCAGCTTAGAACCTAGCGGGAGCTCCTACAATGAGCAGTTCTTC
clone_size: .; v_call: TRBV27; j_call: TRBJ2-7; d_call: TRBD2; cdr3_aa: CASSLYGTSGRSYEQYF; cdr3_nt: TGTGCCAGCAGTTTATACGGGACTAGCGGGAGGAGCTACGAGCAGTACTTC
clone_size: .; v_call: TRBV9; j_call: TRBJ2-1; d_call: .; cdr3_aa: CASSTPQWKSSYNEQFF; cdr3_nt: TGTGCCAGCAGCACACCACAGTGGAAGAGCTCCTACAATGAGCAGTTCTTC
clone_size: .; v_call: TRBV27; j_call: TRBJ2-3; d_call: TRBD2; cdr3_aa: CASYSYGISGSTDTQYF; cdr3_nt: TGTGCCAGCTATAGTTATGGTATTAGCGGGAGTACAGATACGCAGTATTTT
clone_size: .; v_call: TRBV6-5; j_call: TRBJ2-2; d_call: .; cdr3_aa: CASSYSNGELFF; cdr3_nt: TGTGCCAGCAGTTACTCGAACGGGGAGCTGTTTTTT
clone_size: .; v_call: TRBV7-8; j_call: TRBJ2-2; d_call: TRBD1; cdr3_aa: CASSPDRGNTGELFF; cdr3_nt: TGTGCCAGCAGCCCAGACAGGGGAAACACCGGGGAGCTGTTTTTT
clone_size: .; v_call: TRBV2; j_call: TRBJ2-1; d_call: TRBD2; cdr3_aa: CASSEATRAGYNEQFF; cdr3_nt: TGTGCCAGCAGTGAAGCCACCCGAGCGGGGTACAATGAGCAGTTCTTC
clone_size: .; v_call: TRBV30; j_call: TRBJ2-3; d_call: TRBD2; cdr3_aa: CASTPGGGDTQYF; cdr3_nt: TGTGCCTCAACCCCGGGGGGAGGAGATACGCAGTATTTT
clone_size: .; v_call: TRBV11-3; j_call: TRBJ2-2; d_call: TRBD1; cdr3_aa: CASSSRQGRNTGELFF; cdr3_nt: TGTGCCAGCAGCTCACGACAGGGGAGAAACACCGGGGAGCTGTTTTTT
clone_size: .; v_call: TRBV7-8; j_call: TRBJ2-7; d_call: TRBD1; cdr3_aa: CASSLGDRVSSYEQYF; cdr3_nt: TGTGCCAGCAGCTTAGGGGACAGGGTGAGCTCCTACGAGCAGTACTTC
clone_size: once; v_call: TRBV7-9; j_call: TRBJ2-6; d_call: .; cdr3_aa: CASSLEGVGNSGANVLTF; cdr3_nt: TGTGCCAGCAGCTTAGAGGGTGTGGGTAACTCTGGGGCCAACGTCCTGACTTTC
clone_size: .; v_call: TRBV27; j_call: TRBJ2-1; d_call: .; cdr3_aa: CATSGFGGNNEQFF; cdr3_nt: TGTGCCACCTCAGGGTTTGGGGGGAACAATGAGCAGTTCTTC
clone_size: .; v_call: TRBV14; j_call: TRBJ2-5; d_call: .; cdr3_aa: CASSRRGAGWYQETQYF; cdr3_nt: TGTGCCAGCAGCCGCCGAGGAGCGGGCTGGTACCAAGAGACCCAGTACTTC
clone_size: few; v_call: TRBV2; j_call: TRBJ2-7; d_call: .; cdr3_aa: CASGAPSNYEQYF; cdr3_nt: TGTGCCAGCGGTGCGCCATCCAACTACGAGCAGTACTTC
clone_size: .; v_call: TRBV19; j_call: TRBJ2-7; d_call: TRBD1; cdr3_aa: CASSTDRIPYEQYF; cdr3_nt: TGTGCCAGTAGTACGGACAGGATCCCCTACGAGCAGTACTTC
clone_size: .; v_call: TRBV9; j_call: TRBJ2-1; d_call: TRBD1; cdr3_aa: CASSESGTGEGEQFF; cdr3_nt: TGTGCCAGCAGCGAATCCGGGACAGGGGAGGGTGAGCAGTTCTTC
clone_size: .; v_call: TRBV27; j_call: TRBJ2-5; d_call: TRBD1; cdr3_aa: CASKEQGARETQYF; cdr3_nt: TGTGCCAGCAAAGAACAGGGGGCGCGGGAGACCCAGTACTTC
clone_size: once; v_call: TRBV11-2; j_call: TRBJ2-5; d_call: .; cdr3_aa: CASSDRLREETQYF; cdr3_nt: TGTGCCAGCAGCGACCGACTGCGGGAAGAGACCCAGTACTTC